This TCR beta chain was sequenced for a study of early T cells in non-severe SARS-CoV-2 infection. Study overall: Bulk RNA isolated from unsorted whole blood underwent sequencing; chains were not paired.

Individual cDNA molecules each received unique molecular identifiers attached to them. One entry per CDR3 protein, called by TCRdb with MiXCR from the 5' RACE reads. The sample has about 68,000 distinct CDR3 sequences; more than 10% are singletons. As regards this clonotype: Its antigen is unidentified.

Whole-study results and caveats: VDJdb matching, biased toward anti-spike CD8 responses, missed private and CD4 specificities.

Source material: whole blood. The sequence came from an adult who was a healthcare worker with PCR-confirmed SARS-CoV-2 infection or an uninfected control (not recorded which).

CDR3 residues: CSVEDGTGEGSGANVLTF. CDR3 DNA: TGCAGCGTTGAAGATGGGACAGGGGAAGGCTCTGGGGCCAACGTCCTGACTTTC. The chain carries TRBV29-1 and TRBJ2-6; 10 bases align to TRBD1. CDR1 SQVTM and CDR2 ANQGSEA come from the germline V gene. This CDR3 comprises 18 residues. J lost 0 bases, V lost 0 bases, and 5 bases had no gene match. Together with reference TRBV29-1 and TRBJ2-6, the CDR3 gives the full variable domain: SAVISQKPSRDICQRGTSLTIQCQVDSQVTMMFWYRQQPGQSLTLIATANQGSEATYESGFVIDKFPISRPNLTFSTLTVSNMSPEDSSIYLCSVEDGTGEGSGANVLTFGAGSRLTVL.